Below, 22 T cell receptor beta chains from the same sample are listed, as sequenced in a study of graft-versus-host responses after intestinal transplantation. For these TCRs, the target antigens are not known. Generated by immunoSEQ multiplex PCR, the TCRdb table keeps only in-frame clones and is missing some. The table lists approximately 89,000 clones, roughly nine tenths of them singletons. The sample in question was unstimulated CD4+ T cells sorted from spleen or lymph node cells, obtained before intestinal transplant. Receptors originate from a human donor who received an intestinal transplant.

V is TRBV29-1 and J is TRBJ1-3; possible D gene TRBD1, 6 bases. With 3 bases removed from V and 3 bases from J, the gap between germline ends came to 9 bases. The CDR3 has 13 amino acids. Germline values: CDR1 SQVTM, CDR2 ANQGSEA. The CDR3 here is CSVEIRGGNTIYF. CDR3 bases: TGCAGCGTTGAGATCAGGGGTGGAAACACCATATATTTT.

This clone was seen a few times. The CDR3 reads CASSRLADNLYEQYF. The CDR3 DNA is TGTGCCAGCAGCCGACTAGCGGACAATTTATACGAGCAGTACTTC. This sequence joins TRBV6-5 and TRBJ2-7, with 9 bases fitting TRBD2. J lost 4 bases, V lost 6 bases, and 10 bases had no gene match. Germline CDR1 is MNHEY and CDR2 is SVGAGI. The CDR3 covers 15 residues.

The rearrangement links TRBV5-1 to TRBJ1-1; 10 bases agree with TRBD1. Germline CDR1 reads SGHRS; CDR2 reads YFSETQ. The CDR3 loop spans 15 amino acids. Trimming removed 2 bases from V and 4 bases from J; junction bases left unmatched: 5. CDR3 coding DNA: TGCGCCAGCAGCTTTAGGACAGGGGGGACCACTGAAGCTTTCTTT. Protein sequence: CASSFRTGGTTEAFF.

The CDR3 nucleotides read TGTGCCAGCAGTTTCAGGGTCATGAACACTGAAGCTTTCTTT. This codes for CASSFRVMNTEAFF. The chain has TRBV28 and TRBJ1-1; TRBD1 might be the D (5 bases). Trimming stripped 3 bases from V and 0 bases from J, with 8 bases between. The CDR3 runs 14 residues. The germline CDR1 and CDR2 sequences are MDHEN and SYDVKM.

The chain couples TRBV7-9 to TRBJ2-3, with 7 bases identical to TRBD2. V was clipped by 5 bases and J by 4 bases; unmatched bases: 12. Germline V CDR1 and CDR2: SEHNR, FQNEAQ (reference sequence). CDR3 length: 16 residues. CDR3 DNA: TGTGCCAGCAGCCCAATGGGAGGGGTTCGCGCAGATACGCAGTATTTT. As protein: CASSPMGGVRADTQYF.

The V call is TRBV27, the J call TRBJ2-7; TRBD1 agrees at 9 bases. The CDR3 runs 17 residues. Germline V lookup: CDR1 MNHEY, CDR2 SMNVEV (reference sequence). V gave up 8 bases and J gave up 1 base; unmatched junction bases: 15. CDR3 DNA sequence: TGTGCCAGCGCCCGGGTAGCCGGGACAGGGTCTTCCTACGAGCAGTACTTC. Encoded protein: CASARVAGTGSSYEQYF.

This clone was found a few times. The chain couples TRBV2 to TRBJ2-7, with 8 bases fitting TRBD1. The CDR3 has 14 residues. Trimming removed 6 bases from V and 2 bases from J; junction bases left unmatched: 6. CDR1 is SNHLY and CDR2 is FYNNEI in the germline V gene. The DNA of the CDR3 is TGTGCCAGCAGAAGGGACAGGCTAACCTACGAGCAGTACTTC. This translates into CASRRDRLTYEQYF. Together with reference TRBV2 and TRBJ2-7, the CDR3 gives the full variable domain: EPEVTQTPSHQVTQMGQEVILRCVPISNHLYFYWYRQILGQKVEFLVSFYNNEISEKSEIFDDQFSVERPDGSNFTLKIRSTKLEDSAMYFCASRRDRLTYEQYFGPGTRLTVT.

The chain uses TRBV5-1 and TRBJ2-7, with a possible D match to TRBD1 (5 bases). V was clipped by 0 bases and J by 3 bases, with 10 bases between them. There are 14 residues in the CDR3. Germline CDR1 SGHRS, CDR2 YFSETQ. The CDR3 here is CASSLEGPHYEQYF. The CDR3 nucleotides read TGCGCCAGCAGCTTGGAGGGGCCCCACTACGAGCAGTACTTC.

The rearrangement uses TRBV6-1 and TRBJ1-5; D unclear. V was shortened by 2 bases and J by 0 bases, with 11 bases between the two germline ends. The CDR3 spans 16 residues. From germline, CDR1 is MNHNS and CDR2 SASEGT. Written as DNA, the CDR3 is TGTGCCAGCAGTGAACCTAGAGGTTATAGCAATCAGCCCCAGCATTTT. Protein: CASSEPRGYSNQPQHF.

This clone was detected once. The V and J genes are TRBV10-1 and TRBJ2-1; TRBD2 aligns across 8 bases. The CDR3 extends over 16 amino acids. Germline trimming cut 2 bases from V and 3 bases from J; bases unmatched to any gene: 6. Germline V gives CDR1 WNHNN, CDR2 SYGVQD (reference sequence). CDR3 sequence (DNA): TGCGCCAGCAGTGAGAGAGCGGGAGCTTTCTACAATGAGCAGTTCTTC. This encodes CASSERAGAFYNEQFF.

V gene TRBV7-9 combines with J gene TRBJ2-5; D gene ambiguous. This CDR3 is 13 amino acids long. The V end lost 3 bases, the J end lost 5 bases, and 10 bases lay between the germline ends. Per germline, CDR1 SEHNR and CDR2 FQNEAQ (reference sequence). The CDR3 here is CASSFSGIETQYF. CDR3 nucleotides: TGTGCCAGCAGCTTTTCAGGAATCGAGACCCAGTACTTC.

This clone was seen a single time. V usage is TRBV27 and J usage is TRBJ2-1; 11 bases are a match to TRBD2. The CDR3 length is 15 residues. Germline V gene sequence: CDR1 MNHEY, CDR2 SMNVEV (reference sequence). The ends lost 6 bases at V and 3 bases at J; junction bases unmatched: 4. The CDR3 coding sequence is TGTGCCAGCAGGATGACTAGCGGGGTCTACAATGAGCAGTTCTTC. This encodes CASRMTSGVYNEQFF.

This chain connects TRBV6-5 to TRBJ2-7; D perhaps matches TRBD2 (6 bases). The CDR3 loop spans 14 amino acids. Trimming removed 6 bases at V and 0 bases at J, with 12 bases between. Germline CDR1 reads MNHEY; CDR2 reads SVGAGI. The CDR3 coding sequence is TGTGCCAGCAGGGACGGGGGATACTCCTACGAGCAGTACTTC. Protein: CASRDGGYSYEQYF.

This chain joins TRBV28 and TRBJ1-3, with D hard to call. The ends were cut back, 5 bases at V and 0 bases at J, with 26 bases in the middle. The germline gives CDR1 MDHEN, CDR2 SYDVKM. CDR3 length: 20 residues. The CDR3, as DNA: TGTGCCAGCAGTGCCAAACCGGGTTCGATCTCAAGAAGCTCTGGAAACACCATATATTTT. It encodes CASSAKPGSISRSSGNTIYF.

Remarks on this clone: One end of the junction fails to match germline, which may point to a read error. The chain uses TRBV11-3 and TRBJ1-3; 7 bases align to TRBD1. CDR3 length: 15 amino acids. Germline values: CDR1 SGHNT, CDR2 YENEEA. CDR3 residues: CASSGPRQQTGVVSF. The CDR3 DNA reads TGTGCCAGCAGCGGGCCGAGACAACAAACAGGGGTAGTATCCTTT.

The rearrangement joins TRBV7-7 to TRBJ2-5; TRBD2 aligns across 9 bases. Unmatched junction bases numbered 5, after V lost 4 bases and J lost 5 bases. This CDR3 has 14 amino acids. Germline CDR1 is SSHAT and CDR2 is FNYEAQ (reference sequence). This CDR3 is CASSWLAGSETQYF. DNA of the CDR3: TGTGCCAGCAGCTGGCTAGCGGGGTCGGAGACCCAGTACTTC.

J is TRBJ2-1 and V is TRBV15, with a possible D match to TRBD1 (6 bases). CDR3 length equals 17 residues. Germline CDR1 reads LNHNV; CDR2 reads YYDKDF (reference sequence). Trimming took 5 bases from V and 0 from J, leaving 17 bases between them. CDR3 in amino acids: CATSYQRTVSSYNEQFF. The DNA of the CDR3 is TGTGCCACCAGCTACCAAAGGACAGTCAGCTCCTACAATGAGCAGTTCTTC.

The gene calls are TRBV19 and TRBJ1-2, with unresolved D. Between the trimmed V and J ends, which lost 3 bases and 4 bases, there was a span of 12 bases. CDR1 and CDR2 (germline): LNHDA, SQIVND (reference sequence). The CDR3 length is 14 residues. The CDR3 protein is CASSIEGGVYGYTF. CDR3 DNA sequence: TGTGCCAGTAGTATTGAGGGAGGAGTCTATGGCTACACCTTC.

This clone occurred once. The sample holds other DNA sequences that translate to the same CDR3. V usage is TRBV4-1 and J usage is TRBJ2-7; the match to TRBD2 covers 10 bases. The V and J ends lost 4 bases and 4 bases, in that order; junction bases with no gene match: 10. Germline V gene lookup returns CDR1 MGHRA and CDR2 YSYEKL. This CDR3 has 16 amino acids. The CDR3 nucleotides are TGCGCCAGCAGCCGAAGGTCCGGGACTAGCGAGTACGAGCAGTACTTC. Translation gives CASSRRSGTSEYEQYF.

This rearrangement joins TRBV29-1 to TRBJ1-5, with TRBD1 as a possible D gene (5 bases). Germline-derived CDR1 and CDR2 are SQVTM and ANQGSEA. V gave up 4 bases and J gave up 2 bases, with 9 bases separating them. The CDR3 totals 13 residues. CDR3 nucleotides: TGCAGCGTTGTTTTAGGGGGCAATCAGCCCCAGCATTTT. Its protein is CSVVLGGNQPQHF.

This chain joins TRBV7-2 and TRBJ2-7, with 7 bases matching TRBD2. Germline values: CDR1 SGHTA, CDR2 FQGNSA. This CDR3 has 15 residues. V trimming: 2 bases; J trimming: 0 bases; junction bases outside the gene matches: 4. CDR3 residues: CASSLSASGSYEQYF. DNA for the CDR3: TGTGCCAGCAGCTTATCGGCTAGCGGCTCCTACGAGCAGTACTTC. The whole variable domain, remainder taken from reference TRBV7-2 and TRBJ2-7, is GAGVSQSPSNKVTEKGKDVELRCDPISGHTALYWYRQSLGQGLEFLIYFQGNSAPDKSGLPSDRFSAERTGGSVSTLTIQRTQQEDSAVYLCASSLSASGSYEQYFGPGTRLTVT.

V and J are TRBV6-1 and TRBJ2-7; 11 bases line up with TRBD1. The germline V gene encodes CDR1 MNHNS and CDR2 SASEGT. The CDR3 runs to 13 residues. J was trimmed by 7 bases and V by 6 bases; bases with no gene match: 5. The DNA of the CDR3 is TGTGCCAGCAGGTTGGGACAGGGGGGAGAGCAGTACTTC. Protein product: CASRLGQGGEQYF.